This T cell receptor beta chain was documented in a study of blood T cell repertoires in COVID-19. Clones were sequenced by immunoSEQ multiplex PCR, and TCRdb holds only the in-frame ones, with some missing. The sample holds roughly 300,000 clones, around 88% seen once. The CDR3 loop spans 14 amino acids. The germline gives CDR1 MNHEY, CDR2 SMNVEV (reference sequence). V lost 2 bases and J 3 bases, leaving 11 bases between the germline ends. The TCR was taken from a woman aged 45 to 65 with acute or convalescent COVID-19. Sequencing input: peripheral blood. This chain connects TRBV27 to TRBJ2-7; D remains ambiguous. CDR3: CASSLRGNSYEQYV. Here the CDR3 DNA reads TGTGCCAGCAGTTTACGAGGAAATAGCTACGAGCAGTACGTC.